This entry concerns a single T cell receptor beta chain. These data come from a study of blood T cell repertoires in COVID-19. Original data processing: Estimation of nucleated cell counts was performed using reference gene primer amplification. The method was immunoSEQ multiplex PCR; TCRdb's version includes in-frame clones alone and lacks a portion of them. The V and J calls and clone size come from that table; D and trimming were worked out from the DNA. Among about 59,000 clones, 80% were seen once, and the ten largest hold roughly 7%. Germline lookup yields CDR1 LGHDT and CDR2 YNNKEL (reference sequence). V shed 3 bases, J shed 2 bases, and the junction held 5 bases outside the gene matches. CDR3 length equals 15 residues.

This chain connects TRBV3-1 (or the pseudogene TRBV3-2) to TRBJ1-2; 8 positions agree with TRBD1. This TCR was recovered from a man in his fifties or sixties with acute or convalescent COVID-19. The sample comprised peripheral blood. In DNA, the CDR3 is TGTGCCAGCAGCCACTGGGACAGGTCCAACTATGGCTACACCTTC. This translates into CASSHWDRSNYGYTF.